This TCR beta chain emerged from a study of OX40 agonist ivuxolimab in advanced cancers. About the research overall: Ivuxolimab is a fully human IgG2 antibody that activates OX40 (CD134).

The V gene end was trimmed by 8 bases and the J gene end by 8 bases; junction bases not matched to a gene: 12. This CDR3 spans 15 amino acids. Germline CDR1 and CDR2: SNHLY and FYNNEI. This clone appeared once. TCRdb keeps only in-frame clones here, not all; method: immunoSEQ multiplex PCR. In the table there are approximately 82,000 clones, roughly 90% of which are singletons. This specimen was CD4+ or CD8+ T cells sorted from blood, taken in a trial of the OX40 agonist ivuxolimab. This receptor was obtained from an adult with an advanced solid tumor such as melanoma, head and neck, liver or kidney cancer. The chain combines TRBV2 with TRBJ2-6, with TRBD1 matching over 7 bases. CDR3 in DNA: TGTGCCAGCTTGAGGGGGCGTCTTACGCCCAACGTCCTGACTTTC. It is translated as CASLRGRLTPNVLTF.